The T cell receptor beta chain described here comes from a study of technical replicates of blood from a handful of donors. Data came from immunoSEQ multiplex PCR; TCRdb stores just in-frame clones and leaves some out. The sample consists of approximately 59,000 clones, about 95% of them appearing once. V shed 4 bases and J shed 2 bases, with 9 bases lying between them. Germline values: CDR1 SGHDT, CDR2 YYEEEE. CDR3 length equals 13 residues. The chain employs TRBV5-6 and TRBJ1-2, with D unclear. The material sequenced was PBMCs. The receptor was isolated from a human donor in good health. Some clones in this sample may be carry-over from other donors' samples. The CDR3 DNA reads TGTGCCAGCAGCCCAGGCCGGAACTATGGCTACACCTTC. It specifies CASSPGRNYGYTF.